Following are 32 T cell receptor beta chains from one sample sequenced in a study of blood T cells in healthy people across ages. The authors ran a second PCR of 7 to 11 cycles using a sample-barcoded 5' primer and a J-beta primer mix. MiXCR, applied by TCRdb to the 5' RACE reads, yields one record per CDR3 protein. The sample has 1.6 million or so distinct CDR3 sequences, roughly 32% seen once. Material: blood. Every receptor here comes from a woman in her 30s in good health.

The chain employs TRBV28 and TRBJ2-3, with D hard to call. V was cut by 4 bases and J by 6 bases, with 8 bases left in between. CDR3 length: 12 residues. CDR1 is MDHEN, CDR2 SYDVKM, per germline. In DNA form, the CDR3 reads TGTGCCAGCAGTTCGGAATTTGATACGCAGTATTTT. Its translation: CASSSEFDTQYF.

Only a few counts were recorded for this clonotype. The chain employs TRBV7-7 and TRBJ2-1; the match to TRBD2 covers 14 bases. The germline V gene encodes CDR1 SSHAT and CDR2 FNYEAQ (reference sequence). The CDR3 runs to 15 residues. V was pared by 5 bases and J by 9 bases, with 6 bases of the junction left unmatched. CDR3 sequence (DNA): TGTGCCAGCAGCACGGGACTAGCGGGAGCCGGTGAGCAGTTCTTC. It specifies CASSTGLAGAGEQFF.

A remark on this clonotype: At one boundary the junction diverges from the germline segment, which might be a read error. This chain links TRBV20-1 with TRBJ2-1, with D maybe TRBD2 (9 bases). Germline values: CDR1 DFQATT, CDR2 SNEGSKA (reference sequence). The CDR3 totals 17 residues. This chain's CDR3 is CSVAGTGSGRPYNEQVF. The CDR3 DNA reads as TGCAGTGTCGCCGGGACAGGAAGCGGGAGGCCCTACAATGAGCAGGTCTTC.

This clonotype was seen more than once but under ten times. This chain links TRBV20-1 with TRBJ2-3, with TRBD2 matching 10 bases. J lost 3 bases, V lost 1 base, and 7 bases had no gene match. The CDR3 has 16 amino acids. Germline V gene sequence: CDR1 DFQATT, CDR2 SNEGSKA (reference sequence). CDR3 coding DNA: TGCAGTGCTAGAGGAGCGGGGGGGCGGGTTACAGATACGCAGTATTTT. This sequence encodes CSARGAGGRVTDTQYF.

This chain connects TRBV6-4 to TRBJ2-2; no reliable D call. V lost 5 bases and J 3 bases, leaving 10 bases between the germline ends. This CDR3 contains 14 residues. Germline loops: CDR1 MRHNA, CDR2 SNTAGT. In DNA, the CDR3 is TGTGCCAGCAGTCAAGATCGGGACACCGGGGAGCTGTTTTTT. Protein product: CASSQDRDTGELFF.

The chain joins TRBV6-1 to TRBJ2-4; 10 nucleotides align to TRBD2. Judging by the DNA end, TRBJ2-7 fits better; the J call may be wrong. CDR3 size: 13 residues. Germline CDR1 and CDR2: MNHNS and SASEGT. CDR3 sequence (DNA): TGTGCCAGCAGGCCGGGACTAGCGTTCGAGCAGTACTTC. This sequence encodes CASRPGLAFEQYF.

Remarks on this clonotype: A clone one base away is much larger, so this may be a read error. The chain links TRBV12-3 or TRBV12-4 to TRBJ2-5; tentatively, D is TRBD1 (5 bases). The CDR3 loop spans 14 amino acids. DNA of the CDR3: TGTGCCTGCAGTACCCGAGAAGGGGCAGGGACCCAGTACTTC. Its translation: CACSTREGAGTQYF.

The rearrangement uses TRBV20-1 and TRBJ2-2; D unresolved. The V end was cut by 3 bases, the J end by 3 bases, with 8 bases between. Germline V lookup: CDR1 DFQATT, CDR2 SNEGSKA (reference sequence). The CDR3 spans 13 residues. The CDR3 here is CSASGRHTGELFF. Here the CDR3 DNA reads TGCAGTGCTAGCGGGCGTCACACCGGGGAGCTGTTTTTT.

The V call is TRBV4-1, the J call TRBJ1-3; no clear D. Germline V gene data show CDR1 as MGHRA and CDR2 as YSYEKL. The CDR3 consists of 14 residues. Trimming took 4 bases from V and 3 from J, leaving 10 bases between them. The CDR3 reads CASSPYLGGNTIYF. The CDR3 DNA is TGCGCCAGCAGCCCCTACCTAGGTGGAAACACCATATATTTT.

J is TRBJ2-7 and V is TRBV2, with a possible D match to TRBD1 (5 bases). CDR1 SNHLY and CDR2 FYNNEI come from the germline V gene. This CDR3 contains 12 residues. Trimming removed 8 bases from V and 10 bases from J, with 18 bases in between. This CDR3 is CASGRGVQGQYF. The CDR3 nucleotides are TGTGCCAGCGGTAGGGGCGTCCAAGGCCAGTACTTC.

This clonotype was seen a few times. The V and J genes are TRBV7-6 and TRBJ2-3; 12 bases are a match to TRBD2. Losses at the gene ends were 5 bases for V and 4 bases for J; bases not matched to a gene: 13. The CDR3 runs 18 residues. Germline assignment: CDR1 SGHVS and CDR2 FNYEAQ. The CDR3 here is CASSTALAGGELADTQYF. The DNA of the CDR3 is TGTGCCAGCAGCACCGCTCTAGCGGGGGGGGAACTAGCAGATACGCAGTATTTT.

As concerns this clonotype: The junction shows a germline mismatch at one end, possibly a read error. The chain joins TRBV12-3 or TRBV12-4 to TRBJ1-6, with unresolved D. The length of the CDR3 is 14 residues. The CDR3 sequence is CASSFSGGASPRHF. The CDR3, as DNA: TGTGCCAGCAGTTTTAGTGGCGGCGCTTCACCCCGCCACTTT.

The chain carries TRBV7-9 and TRBJ2-1; D is possibly TRBD2 (7 bases). The CDR3 loop spans 18 amino acids. Between the trimmed V and J ends, which lost 5 bases and 0 bases, there was a span of 20 bases. Looked up from germline, CDR1 is SEHNR and CDR2 is FQNEAQ (reference sequence). CDR3 coding DNA: TGTGCCAGCAGCCGGGTTGGAGCGGGACAATTCTCCTACAATGAGCAGTTCTTC. Encoded protein: CASSRVGAGQFSYNEQFF.

Only a few counts were recorded for this clonotype. The chain links TRBV3-1 to TRBJ2-7; D tentatively fits TRBD1 or TRBD2 (5 bases each). Germline CDR1 reads LGHDT; CDR2 reads YNNKEL (reference sequence). V lost 4 bases and J lost 7, with 20 bases in between. The CDR3 has 15 residues. The chain's CDR3 is CASSRARALREEQYF. DNA of the CDR3: TGTGCCAGCAGCCGCGCCCGGGCCCTCAGGGAGGAGCAGTACTTC.

This clonotype was seen more than once but under ten times. J is TRBJ1-2 and V is TRBV15; D remains unclear. The ends were cut back, 0 bases at V and 8 bases at J, with 13 bases in the middle. The CDR3 covers 14 residues. From germline, CDR1 is LNHNV and CDR2 YYDKDF (reference sequence). The CDR3 region is CATSRDRSGGGYTF. The DNA for the CDR3 is TGTGCCACCAGCAGAGATCGATCGGGAGGCGGCTACACCTTC.

On this clonotype: The germline gene is not matched at one end of the junction; a read error may be the cause. The genes are TRBV12-3 or TRBV12-4 and TRBJ1-5; D is unresolved. This CDR3 has 15 amino acids. CDR3 region: CAGSNSRELNQPQHF. CDR3 nucleotide sequence: TGTGCCGGCAGTAACTCGAGGGAGCTCAATCAGCCCCAGCATTTT.

This clonotype was detected only a few times. The chain uses TRBV7-9 and TRBJ1-3, with D hard to call. This CDR3 has 12 amino acids. V was clipped by 1 base and J by 6 bases, with 4 bases between them. CDR1 and CDR2 from the germline V gene are SEHNR and FQNEAQ (reference sequence). In DNA, the CDR3 is TGTGCCAGCAGCTTAGGCGCAAACACCATATATTTT. This encodes CASSLGANTIYF.

The chain joins TRBV7-9 to TRBJ2-1; no firm D call. Trimming left V 4 bases short and J 7 bases short, with 11 bases between. CDR1 is SEHNR, CDR2 FQNEAQ, per germline (reference sequence). The CDR3 totals 13 residues. This CDR3 reads CASSSNLWNEQFF. CDR3 DNA sequence: TGTGCCAGCAGCTCCAACCTTTGGAATGAGCAGTTCTTC.

The chain has TRBV2 and TRBJ1-2; possible D gene TRBD1, 5 bases. V was clipped by 3 bases and J by 8 bases, with 10 bases between them. The CDR3 sequence is 12 residues long. Germline assignment: CDR1 SNHLY and CDR2 FYNNEI. The CDR3 nucleotides are TGTGCCAGCAGTGACAGGGTGCGGGGCTACACCTTC. Protein product: CASSDRVRGYTF.

This chain links TRBV30 with TRBJ2-3; 9 bases are a match to TRBD2. The CDR3 extends over 16 amino acids. Losses at the gene ends were 0 bases for V and 0 bases for J; bases not matched to a gene: 4. Looked up from germline, CDR1 is GTSNPN and CDR2 is SVGIG (reference sequence). The CDR3 spells CAWSVPTSGSTDTQYF. Written as DNA, the CDR3 is TGTGCCTGGAGTGTACCGACTAGCGGTAGCACAGATACGCAGTATTTT.

V is TRBV7-9 and J is TRBJ1-2, with a tentative D call TRBD1 (5 bases). The CDR3 extends over 12 amino acids. Trimming took off 5 bases at V and 8 bases at J, with 12 bases between the two ends. The V gene's germline CDR1 is SEHNR and CDR2 FQNEAQ (reference sequence). CDR3 sequence reads: CASSPREVGYTF. The CDR3 region has the DNA TGTGCCAGCAGCCCCAGGGAGGTGGGCTACACCTTC.

The rearrangement joins TRBV27 to TRBJ2-2; possible D gene TRBD2, 5 bases. This CDR3 comprises 15 residues. Germline CDR1 MNHEY, CDR2 SMNVEV (reference sequence). Trimming pared 7 bases from V and 0 bases from J, leaving 12 bases between. The CDR3 reads CASNLGSTNTGELFF. In DNA form, the CDR3 reads TGTGCCAGCAACTTGGGGAGTACGAACACCGGGGAGCTGTTTTTT.

Comment on this clonotype: The junction differs from germline at one of its ends, possibly a read error. The chain is built from TRBV7-9 and TRBJ2-5, with no clear D. Germline CDR1 reads SEHNR; CDR2 reads FQNEAQ (reference sequence). This CDR3 comprises 15 residues. The CDR3 nucleotides read TGCGCCAGCAGCTCCCAGATGGAGTACCAAGAGACCCAGTACTTC. Residues: CASSSQMEYQETQYF.

The J gene is TRBJ2-1, the V gene TRBV18; 7 bases match TRBD2. The CDR3 runs to 16 residues. Germline lookup yields CDR1 KGHSH and CDR2 LQKENI. The ends lost 0 bases at V and 3 bases at J; junction bases unmatched: 5. CDR3 region: CASSPPTSADYNEQFF. As DNA, the CDR3 is TGTGCCAGCTCACCACCCACTAGCGCAGACTACAATGAGCAGTTCTTC.

The chain has TRBV27 and TRBJ2-5, with TRBD1 matching 8 bases. The CDR3 loop spans 14 amino acids. Germline loops: CDR1 MNHEY, CDR2 SMNVEV (reference sequence). V shed 6 bases, J shed 4 bases, and the junction held 7 bases outside the gene matches. The CDR3 loop reads CASRLLGTGETQYF. CDR3 nucleotides: TGTGCCAGCAGGCTCCTAGGGACAGGAGAGACCCAGTACTTC.

This clonotype was seen a handful of times. J is TRBJ2-3 and V is TRBV10-3; no definite D call. Germline V gene lookup returns CDR1 ENHRY and CDR2 SYGVKD. Trimming took 8 bases from V and 0 from J, leaving 9 bases between them. This CDR3 has 13 residues. The CDR3 region has the DNA TGTGCCATCGCCAAAACAAGCACAGATACGCAGTATTTT. This encodes CAIAKTSTDTQYF.

The gene calls are TRBV5-1 and TRBJ2-4; TRBD1 matches at 9 bases. TRBJ2-7 matches the DNA end more closely, so the J call is doubtful. The CDR3 extends over 13 amino acids. Germline CDR1 SGHRS, CDR2 YFSETQ. The CDR3 DNA sequence: TGCGCCCAATGGGGGACAGGGACGTCCGAGCAGTACTTC. Amino acid sequence: CAQWGTGTSEQYF.

Ten or more counts support this clonotype. The chain has TRBV29-1 and TRBJ2-7; D assignment may be TRBD1 or TRBD2 (5 bases each). V lost 6 bases and J 4 bases, leaving 16 bases between the germline ends. There are 13 residues in the CDR3. The germline CDR1 and CDR2 sequences are SQVTM and ANQGSEA. CDR3 amino acids: CSVGPGPRYEQYF. The CDR3 DNA reads TGCAGCGTGGGACCGGGACCAAGGTACGAGCAGTACTTC.

This clonotype appeared a few times. The chain combines TRBV6-1 with TRBJ1-5, with no clear D. V was pared by 4 bases and J by 0 bases, with 10 bases between. Germline V gene data show CDR1 as MNHNS and CDR2 as SASEGT. The CDR3 runs to 15 residues. CDR3 bases: TGTGCCAGCAGTGTAGGGCTTTATAGCAATCAGCCCCAGCATTTT. Translated: CASSVGLYSNQPQHF.

This clonotype was seen a single time. The junction differs from germline at one of its ends, possibly a read error. The V call is TRBV4-2, the J call TRBJ2-1, with 9 bases that match TRBD2. The length of the CDR3 is 16 residues. Germline-derived CDR1 and CDR2 are LGHNA and YNFKEQ. The CDR3 loop is CAGSQALAGLDNEQFF. CDR3 nucleotide sequence: TGTGCCGGCAGCCAAGCCCTAGCGGGGCTCGACAATGAGCAGTTCTTC.

As to this clonotype: The junction differs from germline at one of its ends, possibly a read error. The gene calls are TRBV5-1 and TRBJ2-6; the D gene is possibly TRBD1 (5 bases). In germline, CDR1 is SGHRS, CDR2 YFSETQ. CDR3 length: 16 amino acids. The CDR3 nucleotides are TGCGCCAGCAGCCAAGGGGTACCCTCTGGGGCCGACGTCCTGACTTTC. It is translated as CASSQGVPSGADVLTF.

This chain links TRBV15 with TRBJ1-5; weak D call: TRBD1 (5 bases). The length of the CDR3 is 15 residues. The germline CDR1 and CDR2 sequences are LNHNV and YYDKDF (reference sequence). Trimming left V 2 bases short and J 5 bases short, with 13 bases between. The CDR3 sequence is CATSRHPGGDQPQHF. The CDR3 nucleotides are TGTGCCACCAGCAGACATCCGGGGGGGGATCAGCCCCAGCATTTT.